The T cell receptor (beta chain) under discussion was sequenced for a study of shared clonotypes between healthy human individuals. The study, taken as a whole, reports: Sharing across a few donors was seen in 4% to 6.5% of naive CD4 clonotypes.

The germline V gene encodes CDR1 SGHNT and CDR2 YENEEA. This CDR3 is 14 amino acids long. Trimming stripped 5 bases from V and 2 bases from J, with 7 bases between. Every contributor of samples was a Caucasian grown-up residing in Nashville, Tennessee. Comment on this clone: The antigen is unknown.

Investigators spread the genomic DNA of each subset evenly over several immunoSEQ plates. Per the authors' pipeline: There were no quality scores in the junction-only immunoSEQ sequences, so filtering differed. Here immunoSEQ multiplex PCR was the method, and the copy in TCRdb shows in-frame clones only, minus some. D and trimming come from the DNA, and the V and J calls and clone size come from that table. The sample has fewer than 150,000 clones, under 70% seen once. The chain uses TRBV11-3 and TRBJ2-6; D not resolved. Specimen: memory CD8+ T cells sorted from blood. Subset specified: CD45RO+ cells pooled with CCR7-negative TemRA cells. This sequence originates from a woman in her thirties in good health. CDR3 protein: CASSLGTGANVLTF. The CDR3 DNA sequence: TGTGCCAGCAGCCTAGGGACTGGGGCCAACGTCCTGACTTTC.